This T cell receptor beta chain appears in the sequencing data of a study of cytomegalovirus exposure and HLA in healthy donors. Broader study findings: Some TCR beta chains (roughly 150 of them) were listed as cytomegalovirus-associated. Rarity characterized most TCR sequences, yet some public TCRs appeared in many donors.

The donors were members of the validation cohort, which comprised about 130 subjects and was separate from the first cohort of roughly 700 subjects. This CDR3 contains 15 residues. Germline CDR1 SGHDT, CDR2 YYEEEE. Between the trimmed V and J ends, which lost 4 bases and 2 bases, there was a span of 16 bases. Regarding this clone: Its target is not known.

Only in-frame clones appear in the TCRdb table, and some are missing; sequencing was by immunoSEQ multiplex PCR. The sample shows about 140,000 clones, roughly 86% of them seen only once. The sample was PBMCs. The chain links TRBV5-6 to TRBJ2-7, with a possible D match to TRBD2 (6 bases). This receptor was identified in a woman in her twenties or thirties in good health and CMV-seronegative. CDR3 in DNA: TGTGCCAGCAGCCCTTTCGGGCGGGAAGCCTACGAGCAGTACTTC. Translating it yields CASSPFGREAYEQYF. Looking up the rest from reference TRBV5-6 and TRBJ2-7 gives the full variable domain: DAGVTQSPTHLIKTRGQQVTLRCSPKSGHDTVSWYQQALGQGPQFIFQYYEEEERQRGNFPDRFSGHQFPNYSSELNVNALLLGDSALYLCASSPFGREAYEQYFGPGTRLTVT.